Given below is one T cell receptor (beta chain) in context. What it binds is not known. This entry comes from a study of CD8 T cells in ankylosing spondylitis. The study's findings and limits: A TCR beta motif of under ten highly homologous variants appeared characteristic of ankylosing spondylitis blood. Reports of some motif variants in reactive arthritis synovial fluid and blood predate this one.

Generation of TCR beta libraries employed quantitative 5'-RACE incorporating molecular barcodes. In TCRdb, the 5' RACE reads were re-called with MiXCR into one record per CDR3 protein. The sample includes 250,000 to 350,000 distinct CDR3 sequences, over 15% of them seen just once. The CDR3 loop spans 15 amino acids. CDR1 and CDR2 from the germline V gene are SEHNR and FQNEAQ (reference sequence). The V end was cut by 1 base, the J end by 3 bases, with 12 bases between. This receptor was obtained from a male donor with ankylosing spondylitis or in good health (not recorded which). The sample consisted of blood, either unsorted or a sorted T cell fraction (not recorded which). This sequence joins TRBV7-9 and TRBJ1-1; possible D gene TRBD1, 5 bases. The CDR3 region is CASSLDIGADTEAFF. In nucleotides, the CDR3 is TGTGCCAGCAGCTTAGATATTGGGGCAGACACTGAAGCTTTCTTT.